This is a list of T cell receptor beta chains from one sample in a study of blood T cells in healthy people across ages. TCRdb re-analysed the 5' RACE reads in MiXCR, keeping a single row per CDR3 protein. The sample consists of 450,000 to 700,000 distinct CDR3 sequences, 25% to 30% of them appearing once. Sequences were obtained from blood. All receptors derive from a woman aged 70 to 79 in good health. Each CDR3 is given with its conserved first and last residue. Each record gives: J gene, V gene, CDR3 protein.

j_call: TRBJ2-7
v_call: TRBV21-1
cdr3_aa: CASSARDRVGEQYF

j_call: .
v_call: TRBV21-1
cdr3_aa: CAGSKRAPQETQYF

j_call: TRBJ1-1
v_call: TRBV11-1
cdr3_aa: CASSSHLEQIAEAFF

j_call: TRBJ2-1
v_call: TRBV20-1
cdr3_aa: CSARDRKSYNEQFF

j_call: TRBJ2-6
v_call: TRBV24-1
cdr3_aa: CATSDTVSGANVLTF

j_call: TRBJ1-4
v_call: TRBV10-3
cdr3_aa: CAISQQDATNEKLFF

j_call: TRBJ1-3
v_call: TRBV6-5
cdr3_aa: CACSRQGAGNTIYF

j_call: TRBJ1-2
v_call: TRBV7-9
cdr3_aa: CASSKPQVTYGYTF

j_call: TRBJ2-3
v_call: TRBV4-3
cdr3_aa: CASSQDHGLTDTQYF

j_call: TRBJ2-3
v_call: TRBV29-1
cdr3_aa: CSVVGTGLTDTQYF

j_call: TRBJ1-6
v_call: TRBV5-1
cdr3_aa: CASSSTGDGNSPLHF

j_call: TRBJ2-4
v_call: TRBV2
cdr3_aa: CAAAGGAPKNIQYF

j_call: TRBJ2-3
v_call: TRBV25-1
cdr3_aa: CASSERPAGSDTQYF

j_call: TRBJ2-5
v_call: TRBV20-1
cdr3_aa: CSARRPPRTQYF

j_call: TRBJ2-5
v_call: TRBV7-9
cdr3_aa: CASSSGTGNLQETQYF